The clone carrying this T cell receptor (beta chain) was detected only a few times. Its specificity is not known. This entry belongs to a study of post-analysis software for immune sequencing data. Study-level information: Several disease courses (relapsing-remitting, secondary progressive and progressive-relapsing) of multiple sclerosis were included.

Findings and limits, study-wide: People with multiple sclerosis had a significantly lower normalized Chao1 diversity than controls did. Relative to controls, patients had 4 or 5 TRBV segments at higher frequency, with TRBV5-6, TRBV5-1 and TRBV20-1 among these.

Unique-molecular-identifier-tagged TCR beta cDNA libraries were used. TCRdb used MiXCR to reprocess the PCR reads, holding one entry per CDR3 protein. The table has roughly 200,000 distinct CDR3 sequences, 29% seen once. Per germline, CDR1 ENHRY and CDR2 SYGVKD. The CDR3 sequence is 17 residues long. Trimming removed 0 bases from V and 0 bases from J, with 13 bases in between. This rearrangement joins TRBV10-3 to TRBJ2-3; no definite D call. The clonotype comes from a girl younger than 18 with multiple sclerosis. Sequencing was carried out using blood. The CDR3 spells CAISESYTASSTDTQYF. In DNA, the CDR3 is TGTGCCATCAGTGAGTCGTACACGGCCTCTAGCACAGATACGCAGTATTTT.